These T cell receptor beta chains were read from a single sample in a study of tumor-infiltrating lymphocytes in primary liver carcinoma. A single record per CDR3 protein comes from TCRdb applying MiXCR to the multiplex PCR reads. Of approximately 110,000 distinct CDR3 sequences listed, 64% are singletons. Source material: liver tumor tissue from sampling region 3. Every receptor here comes from a woman aged 55-69 years with primary liver carcinoma and hepatitis B virus infection. The CDR3 runs from the conserved cysteine through the conserved F or W. Each record gives: V gene, J gene, D gene, CDR3 protein. D genes are given only for firm matches.

V gene: TRBV11-1; J gene: TRBJ2-1; D gene: -; CDR3 protein: CVSSLWGTFYEQFF
V gene: TRBV28; J gene: TRBJ2-2; D gene: TRBD2; CDR3 protein: CASTPAGTTNTGELFF
V gene: TRBV5-4; J gene: TRBJ2-1; D gene: TRBD2; CDR3 protein: CASSLAGTRGTFEQFF
V gene: TRBV7-8; J gene: TRBJ1-2; D gene: TRBD1; CDR3 protein: CVSSSSTGQSYGYTF
V gene: TRBV12-3/TRBV12-4; J gene: TRBJ2-2; D gene: -; CDR3 protein: CASSSTFTGELFF
V gene: TRBV4-2; J gene: TRBJ2-5; D gene: TRBD2; CDR3 protein: CASSQDLTSGSEAQYF
V gene: TRBV6-4; J gene: TRBJ2-2; D gene: -; CDR3 protein: CASSDSADPGEPFF
V gene: TRBV20-1; J gene: TRBJ2-1; D gene: TRBD2; CDR3 protein: CSARVQNSGSAEQFF
V gene: TRBV11-2; J gene: TRBJ2-7; D gene: -; CDR3 protein: CASLEDYGYEQYF
V gene: TRBV12-5; J gene: TRBJ1-6; D gene: TRBD1; CDR3 protein: CTSGSRQGSSYNSPLHF
V gene: TRBV6-5; J gene: TRBJ2-1; D gene: -; CDR3 protein: CASRLGPSVGQFF
V gene: TRBV5-1; J gene: TRBJ2-7; D gene: -; CDR3 protein: CASSAERAEQYF
V gene: TRBV6-6; J gene: TRBJ1-4; D gene: TRBD1; CDR3 protein: CANSYSIQGYEKLFF
V gene: TRBV4-1; J gene: TRBJ1-6; D gene: TRBD1; CDR3 protein: CASSQDASGTGNSPLHF
V gene: TRBV7-9; J gene: TRBJ1-2; D gene: -; CDR3 protein: CASSPQRIHYGYTF
V gene: TRBV6-5; J gene: TRBJ1-1; D gene: -; CDR3 protein: CASRRPGALNTEAFF
V gene: TRBV25-1; J gene: TRBJ2-7; D gene: -; CDR3 protein: CASSEGSGAYEQYF
V gene: TRBV10-1; J gene: TRBJ1-1; D gene: -; CDR3 protein: CASSQGSPTEAFF
V gene: TRBV4-1; J gene: TRBJ2-6; D gene: -; CDR3 protein: CASSQELQDSGANVLTF
V gene: TRBV29-1; J gene: TRBJ1-6; D gene: -; CDR3 protein: CSAGHDGNSPLYF
V gene: TRBV11-1; J gene: TRBJ2-5; D gene: -; CDR3 protein: CASSLQYHETQYF
V gene: TRBV28; J gene: TRBJ2-7; D gene: -; CDR3 protein: CVQTSTNARELYYEQYF
V gene: TRBV6-6; J gene: TRBJ1-2; D gene: -; CDR3 protein: CASCPNRDGVGYTF